This record looks at one T cell receptor (beta chain) sequence and its context. The antigen is undetermined. For every TCR library, about 3,500 ng of total RNA was used. One entry per CDR3 protein, without DNA, is what TCRdb gives after re-calling the 5' RACE reads. The specimen's table records roughly 140,000 distinct CDR3 sequences. Looked up from germline, CDR1 is DFQATT and CDR2 is SNEGSKA (reference sequence). The CDR3 sequence is 16 residues long. Every single donor had a roughly 2.5 ml blood sample drawn. This sample is drawn from a study of monozygotic twins with inflammatory bowel disease. Points from the study as a whole: Researchers reported no repertoire similarity difference between concordant and discordant twins, possibly from limited power. The study found lower TCRbeta diversity (inverse Simpson) in IBD patients than in healthy co-twins.

This clonotype was obtained from a human donor with ulcerative colitis or Crohn's disease, or a healthy co-twin of an affected twin (not recorded which). What was sequenced was blood. The chain uses TRBV20-1 and TRBJ2-5; TCRdb's D call, TRBD2, is unchecked because there is no DNA. CDR3 residues: CSARDGASGDQETQYF.